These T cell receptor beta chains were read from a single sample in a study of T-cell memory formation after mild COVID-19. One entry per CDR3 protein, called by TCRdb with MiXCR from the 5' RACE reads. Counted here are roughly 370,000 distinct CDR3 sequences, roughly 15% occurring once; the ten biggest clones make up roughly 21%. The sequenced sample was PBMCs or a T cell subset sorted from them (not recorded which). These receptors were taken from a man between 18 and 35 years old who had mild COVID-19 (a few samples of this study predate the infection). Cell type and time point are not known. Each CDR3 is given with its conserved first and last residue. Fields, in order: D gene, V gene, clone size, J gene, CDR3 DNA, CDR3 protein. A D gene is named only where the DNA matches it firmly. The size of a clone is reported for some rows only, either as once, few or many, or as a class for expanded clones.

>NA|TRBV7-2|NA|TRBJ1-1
TGTGCCAGCAGCCCGAACAGGGAGGAGAACACTGAAGCTTTCTTT
CASSPNREENTEAFF
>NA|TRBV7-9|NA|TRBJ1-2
TGTGCCAGCAGCTTAATCGTGAGGGGCTACACCTTC
CASSLIVRGYTF
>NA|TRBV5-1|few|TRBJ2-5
TGCGCCAGCAGCATTGAACAGCGGTACCAAGAGACCCAGTACTTC
CASSIEQRYQETQYF
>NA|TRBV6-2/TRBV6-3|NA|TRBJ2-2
TGTGCCAGCCTACAAGGACGGACAACCGGGGAGCTGTTTTTT
CASLQGRTTGELFF
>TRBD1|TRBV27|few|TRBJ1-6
TGTGCCAGCAGTCCCGGGACAGGGAATTCACCCCTCCACTTT
CASSPGTGNSPLHF
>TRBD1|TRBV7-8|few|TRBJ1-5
TGTGCCAGCAGCTTAATAACAGGGGATCAGCCCCAGCATTTT
CASSLITGDQPQHF
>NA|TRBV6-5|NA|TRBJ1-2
TGTGCCACCTCCGGGCTTCGTGGCTACACCTTC
CATSGLRGYTF
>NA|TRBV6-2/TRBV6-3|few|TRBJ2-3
TGTGCCAGCAGTTATGGCAGGAGAGATACGCAGTATTTT
CASSYGRRDTQYF
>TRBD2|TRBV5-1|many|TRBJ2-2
TGCGCCAGCAGCTTACCCGCGACTAGCTCTACCGGGGAGCTGTTTTTT
CASSLPATSSTGELFF
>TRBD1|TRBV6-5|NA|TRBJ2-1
TGTGCCAGCAGTTACTCACTCTTTTCAGGCGGACAGGGGGCGGCTGAGCAGTTCTTC
CASSYSLFSGGQGAAEQFF
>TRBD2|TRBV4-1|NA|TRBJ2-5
TGCGCCAGCAGCCAAGTAGATAGCGGGATCCAAGAGACCCAGTACTTC
CASSQVDSGIQETQYF
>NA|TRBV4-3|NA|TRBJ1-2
TGCGCCAGCAGCCACATAAGTCGGAGCGTATATGGCTACACCTTC
CASSHISRSVYGYTF
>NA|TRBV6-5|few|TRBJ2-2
TGTGCCAGCAGTTGGGGGGGGCCCGGGGAGCTGTTTTTT
CASSWGGPGELFF
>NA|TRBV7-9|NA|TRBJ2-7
TGTGCCAGCAGCTTAGCGGAGTTGGGATCGCGGCAGTACTTC
CASSLAELGSRQYF